These 17 T cell receptor beta chains share one sample of origin, sequenced in a study of TIL therapy for anti-PD-1-resistant metastatic lung cancer. This was the immunoSEQ v3 assay. Clones were read by immunoSEQ multiplex PCR, and TCRdb kept only the in-frame ones, dropping some. This table has over 25,000 clones, 72% appearing once. Specified time point: pre-treatment sample, taken before nivolumab and TIL therapy. Tumor tissue came from excised metastases, mostly pleural nodules or supraclavicular lymph nodes. The input for sequencing was tumor tissue, taken at baseline. The source is a person aged 25 to 85 with non-small cell lung cancer.

The CDR3 loop reads CASSGTPNTGELFF. As DNA, the CDR3 is TGTGCCAGCAGTGGGACACCCAACACCGGGGAGCTGTTTTTT. The chain employs TRBV6-4 and TRBJ2-2; TRBD1 might be the D (5 bases). The CDR3 runs to 14 residues. The germline CDR1 and CDR2 sequences are MRHNA and SNTAGT. The germline V and J ends were trimmed by 4 bases and 2 bases, with 8 bases remaining between them.

This clone was recorded only once. The chain is built from TRBV5-4 and TRBJ1-6; D unresolved. V lost 3 bases and J 10 bases, leaving 14 bases between the germline ends. The CDR3 contains 14 residues. Per germline, CDR1 SGHNT and CDR2 YYREEE (reference sequence). The CDR3 DNA is TGTGCCAGCAGCTATAATATTCCGGGCTCACCCCTCCACTTT. Encoded protein: CASSYNIPGSPLHF. The variable domain in full, with the rest retrieved from reference TRBV5-4 and TRBJ1-6, is ETGVTQSPTHLIKTRGQQVTLRCSSQSGHNTVSWYQQALGQGPQFIFQYYREEENGRGNFPPRFSGLQFPNYSSELNVNALELDDSALYLCASSYNIPGSPLHFGNGTRLTVT.

The chain recombines TRBV9 with TRBJ2-7; 7 positions agree with TRBD1. Germline CDR1 SGDLS, CDR2 YYNGEE. This CDR3 has 14 residues. J lost 3 bases, V lost 4 bases, and 7 bases had no gene match. CDR3 DNA: TGTGCCAGCAGCCTTATGGGGGACAGCTACGAGCAGTACTTC. It specifies CASSLMGDSYEQYF.

The chain has TRBV5-1 and TRBJ2-3, with D perhaps assigned TRBD1 or TRBD2 (5 bases each). Germline assignment: CDR1 SGHRS and CDR2 YFSETQ. Trimming removed 2 bases from V and 4 bases from J, with 14 bases in between. The CDR3 runs 15 residues. In DNA form, the CDR3 reads TGCGCCAGCAGCTTAGAGGGACGCCAAGCAGATACGCAGTATTTT. Translation gives CASSLEGRQADTQYF.

This chain uses TRBV7-2 with TRBJ1-4; 10 bases agree with TRBD1. Germline V gene lookup returns CDR1 SGHTA and CDR2 FQGNSA. The V gene end was trimmed by 2 bases and the J gene end by 5 bases; junction bases not matched to a gene: 5. CDR3 length: 16 amino acids. CDR3 in amino acids: CASSLIRDRGNEKLFF. The CDR3 nucleotides read TGTGCCAGCAGCTTAATCCGGGACAGGGGCAATGAAAAACTGTTTTTT. The full variable domain, with the rest looked up from reference TRBV7-2 and TRBJ1-4, is GAGVSQSPSNKVTEKGKDVELRCDPISGHTALYWYRQSLGQGLEFLIYFQGNSAPDKSGLPSDRFSAERTGGSVSTLTIQRTQQEDSAVYLCASSLIRDRGNEKLFFGSGTQLSVL.

V is TRBV30 and J is TRBJ1-1; TRBD1 is a possible D gene (6 bases). This CDR3 has 14 residues. Germline values: CDR1 GTSNPN, CDR2 SVGIG (reference sequence). Trimming removed 0 bases from V and 1 base from J, with 9 bases in between. CDR3 in amino acids: CAWSVGQQNTEAFF. CDR3 DNA: TGTGCCTGGAGTGTAGGACAGCAGAACACTGAAGCTTTCTTT.

This chain connects TRBV4-1 to TRBJ1-1; D is unresolved. CDR3 length: 14 residues. Per the germline V gene, CDR1 is MGHRA and CDR2 is YSYEKL. Trimming took off 0 bases at V and 8 bases at J, with 13 bases between the two ends. CDR3 DNA: TGCGCCAGCAGCCAAGAATGGGAAGGACCAGAAGCTTTCTTT. Its translation is CASSQEWEGPEAFF.

The chain uses TRBV15 and TRBJ2-3; D uncertain. Germline-derived CDR1 and CDR2 are LNHNV and YYDKDF (reference sequence). This CDR3 is built from 12 residues. The ends were cut back, 0 bases at V and 2 bases at J, with 0 bases in the middle. The CDR3 reads CATSRDTDTQYF. Here the CDR3 DNA reads TGTGCCACCAGCAGAGACACAGATACGCAGTATTTT.

The chain links TRBV7-2 to TRBJ2-1, with 11 positions matching TRBD2. CDR3 size: 16 residues. V was clipped by 6 bases and J by 2 bases; unmatched bases: 6. Germline V gene data show CDR1 as SGHTA and CDR2 as FQGNSA. The CDR3 region is CASSSLAGGPYNEQFF. The CDR3 DNA reads as TGTGCCAGCAGTTCTCTAGCGGGGGGACCCTACAATGAGCAGTTCTTC.

The sample holds a few counts of this clone. This sequence joins TRBV11-2 and TRBJ2-1, with 8 positions matching TRBD1. The CDR3 contains 15 residues. CDR1 and CDR2 from the germline V gene are SGHAT and FQNNGV. Unmatched junction bases numbered 10, after V lost 5 bases and J lost 7 bases. The CDR3 DNA follows: TGTGCCAGCAGCCGGCGGGACAGGTCGTTGAATGAGCAGTTCTTC. It specifies CASSRRDRSLNEQFF.

This chain connects TRBV2 to TRBJ1-2; D remains ambiguous. CDR1 and CDR2 (germline): SNHLY, FYNNEI. This CDR3 region has 11 residues. The V end was cut by 3 bases, the J end by 5 bases, with 4 bases between. The DNA of the CDR3 is TGTGCCAGCAGTGACCAGTATGGCTACACCTTC. This encodes CASSDQYGYTF.

The rearrangement uses TRBV4-3 and TRBJ2-2, with TRBD2 identical over 7 bases. The junction had 4 bases not matched to a gene; V was cut back by 0 bases and J by 6 bases. From germline, CDR1 is LGHNA and CDR2 YSLEER. The CDR3 spans 15 residues. CDR3 loop: CASSQDSAGAGELFF. The CDR3, as DNA: TGCGCCAGCAGCCAAGATTCGGCGGGGGCCGGGGAGCTGTTTTTT.

V gene TRBV10-2 combines with J gene TRBJ1-2; D unresolved. This CDR3 comprises 13 residues. V lost 5 bases and J 4 bases, leaving 11 bases between the germline ends. The germline gives CDR1 WSHSY, CDR2 SAAADI. The CDR3 protein is CASSRRVGYGYTF. CDR3 nucleotides: TGCGCCAGCAGTCGGAGGGTTGGCTATGGCTACACCTTC.

This clone was seen a few times. V gene TRBV7-2 combines with J gene TRBJ1-1, with 8 bases fitting TRBD1. Germline values: CDR1 SGHTA, CDR2 FQGNSA. V was pared by 1 base and J by 11 bases, with 9 bases of the junction left unmatched. CDR3 length: 14 residues. The CDR3: CASSLVDRGSKAFF. CDR3 DNA: TGTGCCAGCAGCTTAGTCGACAGGGGTTCGAAGGCTTTCTTT.

This chain connects TRBV6-1 to TRBJ2-7, with 10 bases identical to TRBD1. The ends lost 1 base at V and 3 bases at J; junction bases unmatched: 0. Germline V gene lookup returns CDR1 MNHNS and CDR2 SASEGT. This CDR3 is built from 14 residues. The CDR3 spells CASSEGTGGYEQYF. CDR3 DNA: TGTGCCAGCAGTGAAGGGACAGGGGGCTACGAGCAGTACTTC.

The chain is built from TRBV6-5 and TRBJ1-2; 8 nucleotides agree with TRBD1. CDR1 MNHEY and CDR2 SVGAGI come from the germline V gene. CDR3 size: 14 residues. V shed 7 bases, J shed 6 bases, and the junction held 10 bases outside the gene matches. The CDR3 DNA follows: TGTGCCAGCACCATGACAGGGGAGAATGATGGCTACACCTTC. This translates into CASTMTGENDGYTF.

The chain is built from TRBV9 and TRBJ2-7; D is perhaps TRBD2 (7 bases). The V end was cut by 4 bases, the J end by 4 bases, with 15 bases between. Germline V gene lookup returns CDR1 SGDLS and CDR2 YYNGEE. The CDR3 runs to 14 residues. CDR3 sequence reads: CASSPRGGPYEQYF. The CDR3 DNA is TGTGCCAGCAGCCCCCGCGGGGGCCCTTACGAGCAGTACTTC.